The clone carrying this TCR beta chain has only a few counts. The assay was immunoSEQ multiplex PCR, and TCRdb's table has in-frame clones only and misses some. The table shows approximately 230,000 clones, with just under 85% occurring only once. These data belong to a study of blood T cell repertoires in COVID-19. The CDR3 contains 14 residues. Per germline, CDR1 LGHDT and CDR2 YNNKEL (reference sequence). V lost 4 bases and J 2 bases, leaving 10 bases between the germline ends. This sequence originates from a man aged 80 or over with acute or convalescent COVID-19. Sequencing was performed on peripheral blood. This chain joins TRBV3-1 (or the pseudogene TRBV3-2) and TRBJ2-3; a possible D gene is TRBD2 (6 bases). As DNA, the CDR3 is TGTGCCAGCAGCCTCGGGACTGTCACAGATACGCAGTATTTT. Its protein is CASSLGTVTDTQYF.